This record concerns one T cell receptor (beta chain) sequence. CDR3 length equals 15 residues. V lost 3 bases to trimming and J lost 4 bases; unmatched junction nucleotides: 6. CDR1 is MGHDK, CDR2 SYGVNS, per germline. The data were taken from a study of blood T cell repertoires in COVID-19. Measured with immunoSEQ multiplex PCR; TCRdb has only the in-frame clones, and not every one. The sample has about 230,000 clones, around 84% seen once; the top ten hold about 0.93%. Sequencing was done on a sample of peripheral blood. The rearrangement joins TRBV25-1 to TRBJ2-7, with TRBD1 matching 10 bases. The origin of this receptor is a man aged 35-49 years with acute or convalescent COVID-19. CDR3 amino acids: CASSDTGTGVYEQYF. The CDR3 DNA follows: TGTGCCAGCAGTGACACCGGGACAGGGGTATACGAGCAGTACTTC.